The 26 T cell receptor beta chains reported below all come from one sample, sequenced in a study of blood T cells in healthy people across ages (dated by TCRdb to the mid-2010s). Libraries came from 5' RACE. The second PCR ran for roughly 7 to 12 cycles and used a J-beta primer mix along with a sample-barcoded 5' primer. TCRdb's own reprocessing of the public reads used fastp at Q25 and MiXCR and kept productive beta chains. One record per CDR3 amino acid sequence lists the most common genes and DNA. The sample table records over 1,500,000 distinct CDR3 sequences; around 42% of these occur just once. The biggest ten clones account for more than 20% of the sample. The sample taken for sequencing was blood. These receptors all stem from a human donor in good health.

As concerns this clonotype: The junction and the germline gene differ at one end; a read error may be behind it. This chain uses TRBV7-2 with TRBJ2-3; TRBD1 or TRBD2 may be the D gene (6 bases each). Germline CDR1 SGHTA, CDR2 FQGNSA. CDR3 size: 16 residues. The CDR3 loop is CASSSGKGGSTDTQYF. In DNA, the CDR3 is TGTGCCAGCAGCTCCGGAAAGGGGGGAAGCACGGATACGCAGTATTTT.

In its sample, this clonotype was seen a few times. The chain employs TRBV7-2 and TRBJ2-3; D possibly corresponds to TRBD2 (6 bases). This CDR3 contains 18 residues. Between the trimmed V and J ends, which lost 1 base and 4 bases, there was a span of 21 bases. Per the germline V gene, CDR1 is SGHTA and CDR2 is FQGNSA. The CDR3 DNA reads as TGTGCCAGCAGCTTAGTGTCTATGGGGCGGAGGAGGGCAGATACGCAGTATTTT. Residues: CASSLVSMGRRRADTQYF.

The chain joins TRBV20-1 to TRBJ2-1, with D possibly TRBD1 on 6 matching bases. Deletions cut 4 bases from V and 0 bases from J, with 16 bases between. This CDR3 has 16 amino acids. Looked up from germline, CDR1 is DFQATT and CDR2 is SNEGSKA (reference sequence). The CDR3 loop reads CSANPGTPNSYNEQFF. In DNA form, the CDR3 reads TGCAGTGCTAATCCCGGGACACCAAACTCCTACAATGAGCAGTTCTTC.

This clonotype was detected only a few times. The chain is built from TRBV4-1 and TRBJ1-2; D is unclear. V lost 2 bases and J lost 7, with 14 bases in between. CDR1 and CDR2 from the germline V gene are MGHRA and YSYEKL. The CDR3 consists of 14 residues. CDR3 in DNA: TGCGCCAGCAGCCAATTCTTGGAGAGGGTTGGCTACACCTTC. Protein sequence: CASSQFLERVGYTF.

This clonotype was counted a few times. This rearrangement joins TRBV29-1 to TRBJ1-4, with D perhaps TRBD1 (6 bases). CDR1 is SQVTM and CDR2 is ANQGSEA in the germline V gene. V gave up 6 bases and J gave up 7 bases, with 21 bases separating them. This CDR3 spans 15 amino acids. In DNA, the CDR3 is TGCAGCGTCAGTAACAGGGAGGAGGGCAGTGAAAAACTGTTTTTT. Amino acids: CSVSNREEGSEKLFF.

This clonotype was found a few times. The rearrangement joins TRBV13 to TRBJ2-7; no reliable D call. The V gene's germline CDR1 is PRHDT and CDR2 FYEKMQ (reference sequence). The ends were cut back, 5 bases at V and 4 bases at J, with 18 bases in the middle. The CDR3 length is 15 residues. The CDR3 spells CASSPQIRNSYEQYF. The CDR3 coding sequence is TGTGCCAGCAGCCCCCAAATTCGGAATTCGTACGAGCAGTACTTC.

This chain uses TRBV20-1 with TRBJ1-2, with D hard to call. CDR3 length equals 14 residues. V was cut by 1 base and J by 5 bases, with 14 bases left in between. Germline V gene data show CDR1 as DFQATT and CDR2 as SNEGSKA (reference sequence). CDR3 residues: CSARVSGIVYGYTF. DNA of the CDR3: TGCAGTGCTAGAGTCTCTGGGATAGTATATGGCTACACCTTC.

This clonotype was recorded a few times. The chain combines TRBV7-2 with TRBJ1-2, with a weak D call TRBD1 (5 bases). Germline assignment: CDR1 SGHTA and CDR2 FQGNSA. V gave up 1 base and J gave up 4 bases, with 13 bases separating them. CDR3 length: 15 amino acids. This CDR3 reads CASSLVTTEVYGYTF. CDR3 DNA sequence: TGTGCCAGCAGCTTAGTAACGACAGAAGTCTATGGCTACACCTTC.

The chain couples TRBV6-6 to TRBJ1-4, with D uncertain. The V end was cut by 6 bases, the J end by 0 bases, with 11 bases between. The CDR3 is made up of 15 amino acids. The germline V gene encodes CDR1 MNHNY and CDR2 SVGAGI (reference sequence). DNA of the CDR3: TGTGCCAGCAGAAAACTATTAACAACTAATGAAAAACTGTTTTTT. Its protein is CASRKLLTTNEKLFF.

This rearrangement joins TRBV20-1 to TRBJ2-1; no clear D. Germline loops: CDR1 DFQATT, CDR2 SNEGSKA (reference sequence). The V gene lost 5 bases and the J gene lost 7 bases, with 21 bases spanning the gap. This CDR3 comprises 15 residues. The CDR3 region is CSAGELGGEWNEQFF. The CDR3 bases are TGCAGTGCTGGGGAACTGGGTGGAGAGTGGAATGAGCAGTTCTTC.

In its sample, this clonotype was seen a few times. The chain links TRBV12-3 or TRBV12-4 to TRBJ1-6; the D gene is possibly TRBD1 (5 bases). This CDR3 is built from 15 residues. Deletions cut 4 bases from V and 8 bases from J, with 15 bases between. DNA of the CDR3: TGTGCCAGCAGTTATTTTACAGGCTCGGATTCACCCCTCCACTTT. Protein: CASSYFTGSDSPLHF.

J is TRBJ2-5 and V is TRBV4-1, with D perhaps TRBD1 (5 bases). The CDR3 is made up of 14 amino acids. V was cut by 1 base and J by 2 bases, with 8 bases left in between. Germline V gene data show CDR1 as MGHRA and CDR2 as YSYEKL. CDR3 sequence (DNA): TGCGCCAGCAGCCAAGGGACACAACAAGAGACCCAGTACTTC. Translation gives CASSQGTQQETQYF.

This chain joins TRBV7-6 and TRBJ1-6; D may be TRBD1 (5 bases). The CDR3 is 15 amino acids. The germline CDR1 and CDR2 sequences are SGHVS and FNYEAQ. V dropped 5 bases and J dropped 4 bases, with 12 bases sitting between them. The CDR3 DNA reads TGTGCCAGCAGCGGAGGGACTTCTTATAATTCACCCCTCCACTTT. This sequence encodes CASSGGTSYNSPLHF.

This clonotype appeared many times. This chain connects TRBV20-1 to TRBJ2-5; TRBD2 is a possible D gene (6 bases). Germline lookup yields CDR1 DFQATT and CDR2 SNEGSKA (reference sequence). This CDR3 contains 12 residues. The CDR3, as DNA: TGCTCAAGGACTACAACCGGAGAGACCCAGTACTTC. The encoded protein is CSRTTTGETQYF.

This clonotype appeared a few times. The chain joins TRBV30 to TRBJ1-4; a weak D match, TRBD1 (5 bases). Trimming removed 3 bases from V and 6 bases from J, with 14 bases in between. This CDR3 has 14 amino acids. In germline, CDR1 is GTSNPN, CDR2 SVGIG (reference sequence). CDR3 bases: TGTGCCTGGAGAAAGGCGGGGCGTGATGAAAAACTGTTTTTT. Translating gives CAWRKAGRDEKLFF.

The gene calls are TRBV9 and TRBJ1-1; perhaps TRBD1 as D (6 bases). V gave up 4 bases and J gave up 8 bases, with 18 bases separating them. Germline V gene data show CDR1 as SGDLS and CDR2 as YYNGEE. This CDR3 spans 14 amino acids. The CDR3 nucleotides are TGTGCCAGCAGCTCACCTGGGAGGGGACACGAAGCTTTCTTT. The encoded protein is CASSSPGRGHEAFF.

This clonotype was observed a handful of times. This chain connects TRBV6-5 to TRBJ2-7; D is possibly TRBD1 (6 bases). CDR3 size: 13 residues. Deletions cut 9 bases from V and 3 bases from J, with 15 bases between. Germline V gene sequence: CDR1 MNHEY, CDR2 SVGAGI. DNA of the CDR3: TGTGCCAGTATGCGCCAGGGGAGCTACGAGCAGTACTTC. This sequence encodes CASMRQGSYEQYF.

This clonotype was seen only a few times. The chain employs TRBV3-1 and TRBJ1-2; 10 nucleotides match TRBD1. The CDR3 spans 14 residues. Trimming at V came to 1 base and at J to 7 bases, leaving 3 bases not matched to a gene. Germline assignment: CDR1 LGHDT and CDR2 YNNKEL (reference sequence). In DNA form, the CDR3 reads TGTGCCAGCAGCCAAGGGGACAGGGGAAGTGGCTACACCTTC. It codes for CASSQGDRGSGYTF.

The chain couples TRBV29-1 to TRBJ1-2; TRBD1 aligns across 7 bases. V gave up 0 bases and J gave up 6 bases; unmatched junction bases: 10. This CDR3 has 15 residues. Germline CDR1 is SQVTM and CDR2 is ANQGSEA. The CDR3 loop is CSVEDLTTGEDGYTF. The CDR3, as DNA: TGCAGCGTTGAAGATCTTACAACAGGGGAGGATGGCTACACCTTC.

This clonotype appeared once. The rearrangement links TRBV11-2 to TRBJ2-1, with 9 bases aligning to TRBD2. This CDR3 spans 15 amino acids. Germline CDR1 reads SGHAT; CDR2 reads FQNNGV. The V segment lost 0 bases and the J segment 9 bases; nucleotides outside the gene matches: 6. CDR3 bases: TGTGCCAGCAGCTTAGAAGGGCGGCGGGGGGGTGAGCAGTTCTTC. It specifies CASSLEGRRGGEQFF.

V usage is TRBV6-6 and J usage is TRBJ1-1; the D gene is possibly TRBD1 (6 bases). V was trimmed by 4 bases and J by 4 bases, leaving 13 bases between them. CDR1 and CDR2 (germline): MNHNY, SVGAGI (reference sequence). The CDR3 covers 14 residues. The CDR3 loop is CASSSPTGLTEAFF. CDR3 DNA sequence: TGTGCCAGCAGTTCTCCCACAGGGCTCACTGAAGCTTTCTTT.

This clonotype has only a few counts. V and J are TRBV4-2 and TRBJ2-6; TRBD1 agrees at 7 bases. The length of the CDR3 is 18 residues. CDR1 is LGHNA, CDR2 YNFKEQ, per germline. V dropped 3 bases and J dropped 3; count of bases not matched to a gene: 11. CDR3 residues: CASSHIAGGDYGANVLTF. The CDR3 DNA reads as TGTGCCAGCAGCCATATTGCAGGGGGAGATTATGGGGCCAACGTCCTGACTTTC.

The chain joins TRBV11-3 to TRBJ2-1; possible D gene TRBD2, 5 bases. V was shortened by 5 bases and J by 7 bases, with 18 bases between the two germline ends. Germline V CDR1 and CDR2: SGHNT, YENEEA. CDR3 length: 15 residues. The chain's CDR3 is CASSKDGGLGNEQFF. The CDR3 DNA follows: TGTGCCAGCAGCAAAGATGGCGGGTTGGGGAATGAGCAGTTCTTC.

The gene calls are TRBV13 and TRBJ1-2, with a possible D match to TRBD1 (6 bases). The CDR3 sequence is 15 residues long. Germline V gives CDR1 PRHDT, CDR2 FYEKMQ (reference sequence). V dropped 5 bases and J dropped 5 bases, with 18 bases sitting between them. The CDR3 sequence: CASSTREGGRYGYTF. Here the CDR3 DNA reads TGTGCCAGCAGCACCCGAGAGGGGGGAAGGTATGGCTACACCTTC.

There are many counts of this clonotype. The chain couples TRBV29-1 to TRBJ2-7, with 8 positions matching TRBD1. The germline CDR1 and CDR2 sequences are SQVTM and ANQGSEA. The CDR3 length is 13 residues. V lost 0 bases to trimming and J lost 2 bases; unmatched junction nucleotides: 0. This CDR3 reads CSVEEGQAYEQYF. The DNA for the CDR3 is TGCAGCGTTGAAGAGGGACAGGCCTACGAGCAGTACTTC.

The chain joins TRBV29-1 to TRBJ2-7; D tentatively fits TRBD1 or TRBD2 (5 bases each). V was trimmed by 4 bases and J by 2 bases, leaving 12 bases between them. The CDR3 sequence is 13 residues long. In germline, CDR1 is SQVTM, CDR2 ANQGSEA. CDR3 bases: TGCAGCGTTGGTGACGGGGCACCCTACGAGCAGTACTTC. Translated, it gives CSVGDGAPYEQYF.